This TCR beta chain was profiled in a study of T cell clones after liver transplantation. Study context: Until 12-24 months post-transplant, subjects got standard immunosuppression and no induction. Draws occurred before transplant, before withdrawal, and after complete or failed withdrawal.

From germline, CDR1 is SGHDT and CDR2 YYEEEE. This CDR3 is built from 12 residues. Trimming removed 0 bases at V and 9 bases at J, with 7 bases between. Using immunoSEQ multiplex PCR, the repertoire was profiled, and TCRdb retains in-frame clones only, with some absent. The sample consists of around 19,000 clones, over 75% of them appearing once. Unstimulated PBMCs were sorted into CD3+CD4+ and CD3+CD8+ populations. The V gene is TRBV5-6, the J gene TRBJ2-1; no clear D. The sequencing here drew on CD8+ T cells from blood, taken before liver transplant. The clonotype was recovered from a human donor who received a liver transplant. The CDR3 sequence is CASSLAVTEQFF. In DNA, the CDR3 is TGTGCCAGCAGCTTGGCGGTGACTGAGCAGTTCTTC.